The clone carrying this T cell receptor beta chain was seen at least ten times. This sample was included in a study of identical twins. V shed 5 bases and J shed 4 bases, with 20 bases lying between them. CDR1 is MGHRA, CDR2 YSYEKL, per germline. The CDR3 is made up of 16 amino acids. TCRdb passed the 5' RACE reads through MiXCR, listing each CDR3 protein once. This sample has about 700,000 distinct CDR3 sequences, with 6% to 6.5% found just once. This TCR was recovered from a man younger than 35 in good health. The sample taken for sequencing was naive T cells sorted from blood. This rearrangement joins TRBV4-1 to TRBJ1-1, with D unresolved. CDR3 nucleotides: TGCGCCAGCAGCTTCCAGGCCGAGGGAGGTGGCACTGAAGCTTTCTTT. Amino acid sequence: CASSFQAEGGGTEAFF.